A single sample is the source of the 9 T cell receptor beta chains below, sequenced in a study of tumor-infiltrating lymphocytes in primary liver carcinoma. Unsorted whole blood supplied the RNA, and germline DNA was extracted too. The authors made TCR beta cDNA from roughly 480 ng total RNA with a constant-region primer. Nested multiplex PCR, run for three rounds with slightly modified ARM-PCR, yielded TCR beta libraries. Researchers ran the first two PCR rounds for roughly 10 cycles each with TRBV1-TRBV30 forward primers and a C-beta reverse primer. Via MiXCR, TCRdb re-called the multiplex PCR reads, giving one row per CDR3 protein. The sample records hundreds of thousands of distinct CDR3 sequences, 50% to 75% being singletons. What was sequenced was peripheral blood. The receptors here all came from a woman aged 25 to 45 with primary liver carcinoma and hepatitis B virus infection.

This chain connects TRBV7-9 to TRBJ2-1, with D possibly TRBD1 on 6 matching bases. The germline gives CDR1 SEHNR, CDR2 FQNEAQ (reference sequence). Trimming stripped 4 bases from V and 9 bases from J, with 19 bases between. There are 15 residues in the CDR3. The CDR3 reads CASSSPGHGIGEQFF. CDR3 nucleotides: TGTGCCAGCAGCTCCCCGGGACATGGGATTGGTGAGCAGTTCTTC.

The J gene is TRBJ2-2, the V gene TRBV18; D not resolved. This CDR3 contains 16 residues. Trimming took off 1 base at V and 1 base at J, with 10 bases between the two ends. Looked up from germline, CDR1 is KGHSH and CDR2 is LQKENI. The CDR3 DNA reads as TGTGCCAGCTCACCACGCGCTATCGGGAACACCGGGGAGCTGTTTTTT. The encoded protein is CASSPRAIGNTGELFF.

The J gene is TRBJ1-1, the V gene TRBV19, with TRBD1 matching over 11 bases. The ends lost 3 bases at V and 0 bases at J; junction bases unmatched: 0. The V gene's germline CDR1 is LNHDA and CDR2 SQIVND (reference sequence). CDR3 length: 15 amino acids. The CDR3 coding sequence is TGTGCCAGTAGTATGGGACAGGGGGTGAACACTGAAGCTTTCTTT. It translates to CASSMGQGVNTEAFF.

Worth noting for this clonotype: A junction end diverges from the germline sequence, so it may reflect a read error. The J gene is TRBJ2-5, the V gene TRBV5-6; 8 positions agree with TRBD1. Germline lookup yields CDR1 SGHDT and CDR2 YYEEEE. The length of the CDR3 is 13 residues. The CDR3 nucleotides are TGTACCAGCAGCTTGGACAGGGCGGGGACCCAGTACTTC. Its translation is CTSSLDRAGTQYF.

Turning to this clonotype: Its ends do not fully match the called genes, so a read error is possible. The DNA of the CDR3 is TGTACCAGCAGCCCTGGGACTAGCAGGAACAGCAGGACCCAGTACTTC. Translated, it gives CTSSPGTSRNSRTQYF. The chain links TRBV12-3 or TRBV12-4 to TRBJ2-5, with 9 bases aligning to TRBD2. The CDR3 is 16 residues long.

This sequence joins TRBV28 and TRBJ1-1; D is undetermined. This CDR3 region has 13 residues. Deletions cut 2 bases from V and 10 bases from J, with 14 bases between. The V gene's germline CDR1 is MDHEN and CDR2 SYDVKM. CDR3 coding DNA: TGTGCCAGCAGTTTACGCGTATTCGATGGAGCTTTCTTT. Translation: CASSLRVFDGAFF.

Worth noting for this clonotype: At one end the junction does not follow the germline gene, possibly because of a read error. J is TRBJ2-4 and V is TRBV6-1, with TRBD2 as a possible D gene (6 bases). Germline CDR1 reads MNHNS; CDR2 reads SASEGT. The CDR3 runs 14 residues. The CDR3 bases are TGTGTCAGCAGTGAGTCTAGCCGGGGGAACATTCAGTACTTC. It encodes CVSSESSRGNIQYF.

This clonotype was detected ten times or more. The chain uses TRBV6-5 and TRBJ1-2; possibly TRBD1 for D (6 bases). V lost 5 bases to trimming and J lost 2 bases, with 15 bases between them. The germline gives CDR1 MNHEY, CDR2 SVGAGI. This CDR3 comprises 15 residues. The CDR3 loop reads CASSQTWDNNYGYTF. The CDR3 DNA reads TGTGCCAGCAGTCAAACTTGGGACAACAACTATGGCTACACCTTC.

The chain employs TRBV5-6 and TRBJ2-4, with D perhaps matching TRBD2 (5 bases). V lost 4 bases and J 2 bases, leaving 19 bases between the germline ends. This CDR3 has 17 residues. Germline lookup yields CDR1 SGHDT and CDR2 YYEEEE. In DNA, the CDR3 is TGTGCCAGCAGCCGGGGTCTGCTAGCTTCTACCAAAAACATTCAGTACTTC. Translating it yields CASSRGLLASTKNIQYF.